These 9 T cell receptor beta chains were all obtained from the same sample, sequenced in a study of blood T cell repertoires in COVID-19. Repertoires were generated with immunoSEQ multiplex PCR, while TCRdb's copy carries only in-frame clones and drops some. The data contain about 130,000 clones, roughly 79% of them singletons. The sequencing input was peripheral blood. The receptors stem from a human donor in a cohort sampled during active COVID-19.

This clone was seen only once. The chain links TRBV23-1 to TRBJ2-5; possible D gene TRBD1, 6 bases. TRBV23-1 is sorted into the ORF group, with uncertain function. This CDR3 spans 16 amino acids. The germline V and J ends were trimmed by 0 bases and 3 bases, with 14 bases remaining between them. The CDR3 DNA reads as TGCGCCAGCAGTCAATCGGAAGGGGGTCAAAAAGAGACCCAGTACTTC. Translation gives CASSQSEGGQKETQYF.

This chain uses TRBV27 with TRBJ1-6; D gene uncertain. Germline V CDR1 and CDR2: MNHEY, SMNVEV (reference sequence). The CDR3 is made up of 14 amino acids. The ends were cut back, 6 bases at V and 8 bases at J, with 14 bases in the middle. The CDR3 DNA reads TGTGCCAGCAGGCAAGGAGTTCCCCATTCACCCCTCCACTTT. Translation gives CASRQGVPHSPLHF.

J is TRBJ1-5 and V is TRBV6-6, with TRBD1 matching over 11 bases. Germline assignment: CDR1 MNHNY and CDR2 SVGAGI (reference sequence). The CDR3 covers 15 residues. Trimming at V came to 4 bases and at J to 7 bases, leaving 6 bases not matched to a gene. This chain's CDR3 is CASSLGQGAGQPQHF. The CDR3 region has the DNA TGTGCCAGCAGTTTAGGACAGGGGGCTGGACAGCCCCAGCATTTT.

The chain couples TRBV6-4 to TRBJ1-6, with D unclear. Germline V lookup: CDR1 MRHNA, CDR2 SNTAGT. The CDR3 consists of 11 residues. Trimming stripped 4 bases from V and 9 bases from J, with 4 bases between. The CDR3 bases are TGTGCCAGCAGTGTAGTTTCACCCCTCCACTTT. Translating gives CASSVVSPLHF.

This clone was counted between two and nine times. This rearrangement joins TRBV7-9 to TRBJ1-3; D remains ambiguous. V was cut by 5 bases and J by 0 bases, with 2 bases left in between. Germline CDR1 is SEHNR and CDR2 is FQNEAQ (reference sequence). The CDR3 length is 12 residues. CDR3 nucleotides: TGTGCCAGCAGCCACTCTGGAAACACCATATATTTT. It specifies CASSHSGNTIYF.

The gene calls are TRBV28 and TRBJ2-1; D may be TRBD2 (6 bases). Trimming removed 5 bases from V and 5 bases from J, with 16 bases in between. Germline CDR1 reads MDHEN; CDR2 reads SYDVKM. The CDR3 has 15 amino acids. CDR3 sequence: CASSIIERGNNEQFF. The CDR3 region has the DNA TGTGCCAGCAGTATAATAGAACGGGGGAACAATGAGCAGTTCTTC.

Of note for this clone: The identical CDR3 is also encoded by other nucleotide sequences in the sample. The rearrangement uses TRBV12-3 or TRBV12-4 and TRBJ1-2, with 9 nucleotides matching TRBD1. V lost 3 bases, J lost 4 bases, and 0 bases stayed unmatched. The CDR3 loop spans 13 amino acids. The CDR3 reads CASSLGQGYGYTF. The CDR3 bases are TGTGCCAGCAGTTTGGGACAGGGCTATGGCTACACCTTC.

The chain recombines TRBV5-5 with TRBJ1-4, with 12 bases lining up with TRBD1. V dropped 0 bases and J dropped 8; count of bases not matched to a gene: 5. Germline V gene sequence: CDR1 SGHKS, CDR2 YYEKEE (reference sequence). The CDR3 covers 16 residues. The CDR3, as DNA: TGTGCCAGCAGCTTGGGGGACAGGGGGCGCAGGGAAAAACTGTTTTTT. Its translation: CASSLGDRGRREKLFF. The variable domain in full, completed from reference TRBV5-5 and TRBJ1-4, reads DAGVTQSPTHLIKTRGQQVTLRCSPISGHKSVSWYQQVLGQGPQFIFQYYEKEERGRGNFPDRFSARQFPNYSSELNVNALLLGDSALYLCASSLGDRGRREKLFFGSGTQLSVL.

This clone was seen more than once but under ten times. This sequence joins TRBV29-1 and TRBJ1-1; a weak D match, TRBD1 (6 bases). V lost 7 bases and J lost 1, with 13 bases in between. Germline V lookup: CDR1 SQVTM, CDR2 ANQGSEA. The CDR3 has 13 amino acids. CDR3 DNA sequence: TGCAGCGGAGGGGGAGGGGCGAACACTGAAGCTTTCTTT. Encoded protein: CSGGGGANTEAFF.